This paragraph reports one T cell receptor beta chain. Germline values: CDR1 SGHRS, CDR2 YFSETQ. This CDR3 is 14 amino acids long. This sample is drawn from a study of T cells expressing NK-cell markers. It was by 5'RACE template switching with UMIs that TCR beta cDNA was made. From the 5' RACE reads, TCRdb lists one entry per CDR3 protein and no DNA. The sample has a few hundred thousand distinct CDR3 sequences. Sequencing was done on a sample of blood T cells: a sorted CD56 or NKG2C T cell subset, CD4+ or CD8+ T cells, or bulk PBMC T cells (not recorded which). The chain employs TRBV5-1 and TRBJ2-1; no DNA is available, so the TRBD1 call from TCRdb remains unchecked. This sequence originates from a man aged 18 to 70 in good health. This chain's CDR3 is CASSLWSGVYEQFF.